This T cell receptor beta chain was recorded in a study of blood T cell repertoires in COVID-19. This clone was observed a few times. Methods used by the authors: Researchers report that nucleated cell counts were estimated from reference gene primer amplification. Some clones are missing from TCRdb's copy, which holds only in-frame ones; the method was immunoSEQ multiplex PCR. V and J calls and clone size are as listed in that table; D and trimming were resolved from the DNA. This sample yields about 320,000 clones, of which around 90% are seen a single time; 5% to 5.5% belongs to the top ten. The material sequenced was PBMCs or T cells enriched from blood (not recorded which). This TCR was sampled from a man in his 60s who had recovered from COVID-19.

This CDR3 is CATPASGRGETQYF. Here the CDR3 DNA reads TGTGCCACCCCCGCTAGCGGGAGGGGAGAGACCCAGTACTTC. The chain links TRBV2 to TRBJ2-5, with TRBD2 matching over 12 bases. After removal of 10 bases from V and 4 bases from J, the junction contained 7 bases not matched to a gene. The CDR3 totals 14 residues. From germline, CDR1 is SNHLY and CDR2 FYNNEI.